One sample yielded the 12 T cell receptor beta chains listed below, sequenced in a study of long-term antiretroviral therapy in people with HIV (dated by TCRdb to the early 2020s). Sequencing of the TRB variable region was done with the immunoSEQ hsTCRB v3.0 assay at survey level resolution. What TCRdb holds here is the immuneACCESS table cut down to in-frame rearrangements. Part of the clones is not present; checked against another copy, under half of the missing clones reflect an unresolved V gene, and the others are unexplained. This sample is represented by some 14,000 clones; more than 75% of them were singletons. The top ten hold around 30% of the sample. The material was unsorted PBMCs, obtained 3.1 years after starting antiretroviral therapy. These receptors all come from a man aged 35 to 55 with HIV.

J is TRBJ1-5 and V is TRBV30; D is perhaps TRBD1 (5 bases). The CDR3 contains 15 residues. Germline V gene sequence: CDR1 GTSNPN, CDR2 SVGIG (reference sequence). Trimming shortened V by 0 bases and J by 3 bases, and 12 bases separated the two germline ends. Written as DNA, the CDR3 is TGTGCCTGGAGTGTAAGAGGGGCTCTCAATCAGCCCCAGCATTTT. Translating gives CAWSVRGALNQPQHF.

The rearrangement joins TRBV18 to TRBJ2-1; 10 bases map to TRBD1. Trimming at V came to 3 bases and at J to 10 bases, leaving 12 bases not matched to a gene. Germline lookup yields CDR1 KGHSH and CDR2 LQKENI. The CDR3 sequence is 16 residues long. DNA for the CDR3: TGTGCCAGCTCACCTCCGGACAGGGGGTCCGATGGGGAGCAGTTCTTC. Translation gives CASSPPDRGSDGEQFF.

V usage is TRBV6-6 and J usage is TRBJ2-7, with 7 bases identical to TRBD1. The CDR3 length is 16 residues. The germline V gene encodes CDR1 MNHNY and CDR2 SVGAGI (reference sequence). Germline trimming cut 5 bases from V and 0 bases from J; bases unmatched to any gene: 10. CDR3 sequence reads: CASSLTTGVYSYEQYF. In nucleotides, the CDR3 is TGTGCCAGCAGTCTAACCACAGGGGTCTACTCCTACGAGCAGTACTTC.

The chain is built from TRBV7-4 and TRBJ1-4, with D uncertain. CDR3 length: 15 amino acids. Trimming shortened V by 1 base and J by 3 bases, and 9 bases separated the two germline ends. Germline V gives CDR1 SGHVT, CDR2 SQSDAQ. The chain's CDR3 is CASSLVRLANEKLFF. CDR3 sequence (DNA): TGTGCCAGCAGCTTAGTCCGACTAGCTAATGAAAAACTGTTTTTT.

This clone has more than one count but fewer than ten. This chain links TRBV7-2 with TRBJ1-6, with D maybe TRBD1 (6 bases). There are 14 residues in the CDR3. V was clipped by 5 bases and J by 7 bases, with 12 bases between them. Germline V gene sequence: CDR1 SGHTA, CDR2 FQGNSA. The CDR3 DNA is TGTGCCAGCAGCCCTGGGCAGGGGAATTCACCCCTCCACTTT. Protein: CASSPGQGNSPLHF.

The DNA of the CDR3 is TGTGCCAGCAGCTTCCCAAGTGCGGGGGGTCAAGAGACCCAGTACTTC. This gives the protein CASSFPSAGGQETQYF. J is TRBJ2-5 and V is TRBV5-5, with 8 positions matching TRBD2. Germline V gene data show CDR1 as SGHKS and CDR2 as YYEKEE (reference sequence). V was clipped by 2 bases and J by 2 bases; unmatched bases: 8. The CDR3 spans 16 residues.

This chain links TRBV7-2 with TRBJ2-1; 11 nucleotides line up with TRBD2. Germline V gene data show CDR1 as SGHTA and CDR2 as FQGNSA. V trimming: 5 bases; J trimming: 3 bases; junction bases outside the gene matches: 3. The CDR3 totals 15 residues. Written as DNA, the CDR3 is TGTGCCAGCAGCCCGGGACTAGCGGTCTACAATGAGCAGTTCTTC. It translates to CASSPGLAVYNEQFF.

This sequence joins TRBV27 and TRBJ2-7, with a tentative D call TRBD2 (6 bases). There are 14 residues in the CDR3. In germline, CDR1 is MNHEY, CDR2 SMNVEV (reference sequence). V lost 7 bases to trimming and J lost 2 bases, with 15 bases between them. This chain's CDR3 is CASKRAGRTYEQYF. The CDR3 region has the DNA TGTGCCAGCAAGAGGGCGGGGAGGACCTACGAGCAGTACTTC.

This chain uses TRBV5-4 with TRBJ1-2; no clear D. CDR3 length equals 14 residues. CDR1 SGHNT and CDR2 YYREEE come from the germline V gene (reference sequence). V dropped 4 bases and J dropped 3 bases, with 13 bases sitting between them. CDR3: CASSPIPGDYGYTF. CDR3 nucleotide sequence: TGTGCCAGCAGCCCTATCCCCGGCGACTATGGCTACACCTTC. Variable domain in full (rest from reference TRBV5-4 and TRBJ1-2): ETGVTQSPTHLIKTRGQQVTLRCSSQSGHNTVSWYQQALGQGPQFIFQYYREEENGRGNFPPRFSGLQFPNYSSELNVNALELDDSALYLCASSPIPGDYGYTFGSGTRLTVV.

V usage is TRBV19 and J usage is TRBJ1-2; no clear D gene. The CDR3 is made up of 13 amino acids. Per the germline V gene, CDR1 is LNHDA and CDR2 is SQIVND (reference sequence). V lost 5 bases to trimming and J lost 4 bases, with 11 bases between them. Here the CDR3 reads CASSAGPGYGYTF. The CDR3 DNA reads TGTGCCAGTAGTGCTGGCCCCGGCTATGGCTACACCTTC.

CDR3 region: CASSATETGWLNTEAFF. Here the CDR3 DNA reads TGTGCCAGCAGTGCCACTGAGACAGGGTGGCTGAACACTGAAGCTTTCTTT. The chain is built from TRBV25-1 and TRBJ1-1; 7 bases map to TRBD1. The J segment lost 0 bases and the V segment lost 4 bases, leaving 11 bases of the junction unmatched. The CDR3 is 17 amino acids. The germline gives CDR1 MGHDK, CDR2 SYGVNS.

The gene calls are TRBV5-1 and TRBJ2-7; D gene uncertain. The CDR3 extends over 14 amino acids. V lost 0 bases and J 5 bases, leaving 12 bases between the germline ends. Germline CDR1 SGHRS, CDR2 YFSETQ. The DNA of the CDR3 is TGCGCCAGCAGCTTGGGAACGGGTTCCAACGAGCAGTACTTC. Translated, it gives CASSLGTGSNEQYF.